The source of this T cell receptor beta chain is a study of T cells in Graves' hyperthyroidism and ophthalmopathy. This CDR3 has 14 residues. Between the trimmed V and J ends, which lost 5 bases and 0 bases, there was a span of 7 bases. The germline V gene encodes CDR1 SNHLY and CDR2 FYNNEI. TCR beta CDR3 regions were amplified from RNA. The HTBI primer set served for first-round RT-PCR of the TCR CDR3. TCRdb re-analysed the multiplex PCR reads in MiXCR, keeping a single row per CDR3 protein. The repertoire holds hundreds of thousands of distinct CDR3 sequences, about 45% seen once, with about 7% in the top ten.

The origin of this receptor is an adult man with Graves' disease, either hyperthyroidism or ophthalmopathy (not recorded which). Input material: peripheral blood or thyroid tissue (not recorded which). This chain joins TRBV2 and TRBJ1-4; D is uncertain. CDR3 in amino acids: CASSQATTNEKLFF. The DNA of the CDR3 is TGTGCCAGCAGTCAGGCAACAACTAATGAAAAACTGTTTTTT.